This T cell receptor beta chain comes out of a study of T cells in Graves' hyperthyroidism and ophthalmopathy. Diagnosis relied on clinical symptoms, serum thyroxine and TRAb, thyroid ultrasound and orbital computed tomography. The CDR3 has 16 amino acids. The V gene lost 2 bases and the J gene lost 0 bases, with 11 bases spanning the gap. The germline V gene encodes CDR1 SGHTA and CDR2 FQGTGA. TCR beta CDR3 sequences were amplified from RNA transcripts. An initial round of RT-PCR targeting the TCR CDR3 relied on the HTBI primer set. TCRdb fed the multiplex PCR reads into MiXCR, producing one record per CDR3 protein. This sample has some 340,000 distinct CDR3 sequences, with about 13% found just once.

The clonotype comes from a woman in her thirties or forties with Graves' ophthalmopathy. The rearrangement joins TRBV7-3 to TRBJ2-4, with D hard to call. Sequencing was performed on blood. The CDR3 DNA is TGTGCCAGCAGCTTACGGCCCACTCTAGCCAAAAACATTCAGTACTTC. It encodes CASSLRPTLAKNIQYF. Drawing the rest from reference TRBV7-3 and TRBJ2-4, the complete variable domain is GAGVSQTPSNKVTEKGKYVELRCDPISGHTALYWYRQSLGQGPEFLIYFQGTGAADDSGLPNDRFFAVRPEGSVSTLKIQRTERGDSAVYLCASSLRPTLAKNIQYFGAGTRLSVL.